The following is a TCR beta chain sequence with its context. The record originates from a study of T-cell reconstitution after alpha-beta-depleted transplantation in children. Germline V lookup: CDR1 SGHTA, CDR2 FQGNSA. With 2 bases removed from V and 4 bases from J, the gap between germline ends came to 24 bases. CDR3 length equals 19 residues. Unique molecular identifiers tagged the TCRbeta library. TCRdb independently ran MiXCR on the PCR reads; one entry per CDR3 protein. The sample comprises 380,000 or so distinct CDR3 sequences, about an eighth of which are singletons, and around 4.1% rests with the top ten.

Sequenced here: PBMCs, sampled from the stem cell graft. This sequence was found in a human donor who donated a stem cell graft to a child with Fanconi anemia. This rearrangement joins TRBV7-2 to TRBJ2-1; D is unclear. CDR3 amino acids: CASSLSYDIHGGPYNEQFF. CDR3 DNA: TGTGCCAGCAGCTTATCGTATGACATCCATGGCGGACCATACAATGAGCAGTTCTTC.